These 16 T cell receptor beta chains share one sample of origin, sequenced in a study of T cell responses to AZD1222 COVID-19 vaccine. The data were produced by immunoSEQ multiplex PCR, yet TCRdb's version contains in-frame clones alone and is incomplete. Of under 200,000 clones listed, 90% to 95% are singletons. Material: peripheral blood, obtained on day 0 of AZD1222 vaccination. These receptors all stem from an adult in good health.

The gene calls are TRBV7-8 and TRBJ2-1; D may match TRBD1 or TRBD2 (5 bases each). Looked up from germline, CDR1 is SGHVS and CDR2 is FQNEAQ. Trimming took 5 bases from V and 5 from J, leaving 22 bases between them. The CDR3 covers 17 residues. The CDR3 protein is CASSRFRVSGQNNEQFF. CDR3 sequence (DNA): TGTGCCAGCAGCCGGTTTAGAGTGAGCGGACAAAACAATGAGCAGTTCTTC.

This rearrangement joins TRBV4-1 to TRBJ2-1; 11 bases agree with TRBD2. This CDR3 contains 15 residues. Germline V gene sequence: CDR1 MGHRA, CDR2 YSYEKL. Losses at the gene ends were 5 bases for V and 7 bases for J; bases not matched to a gene: 7. DNA for the CDR3: TGCGCCAGCAGCTCAATACTAGCGGGAGTTAATGAGCAGTTCTTC. Its protein product is CASSSILAGVNEQFF.

This rearrangement joins TRBV30 to TRBJ1-1; D is uncertain. The CDR3 totals 14 residues. The V end was cut by 2 bases, the J end by 1 base, with 11 bases between. Germline CDR1 is GTSNPN and CDR2 is SVGIG (reference sequence). CDR3 DNA sequence: TGTGCCTGGAGTTTTGGACCGCCGAACACTGAAGCTTTCTTT. Residues: CAWSFGPPNTEAFF. Combining the CDR3 with reference TRBV30 and TRBJ1-1 gives the whole variable domain SQTIHQWPATLVQPVGSPLSLECTVEGTSNPNLYWYRQAAGRGLQLLFYSVGIGQISSEVPQNLSASRPQDRQFILSSKKLLLSDSGFYLCAWSFGPPNTEAFFGQGTRLTVV.

This chain connects TRBV18 to TRBJ1-5; the D is unclear. Per germline, CDR1 KGHSH and CDR2 LQKENI. V dropped 2 bases and J dropped 2 bases, with 7 bases sitting between them. The CDR3 contains 14 residues. The CDR3 DNA follows: TGTGCCAGCTCACCAACGGGTGGCAATCAGCCCCAGCATTTT. Translation: CASSPTGGNQPQHF. The whole variable domain, remainder taken from reference TRBV18 and TRBJ1-5, is NAGVMQNPRHLVRRRGQEARLRCSPMKGHSHVYWYRQLPEEGLKFMVYLQKENIIDESGMPKERFSAEFPKEGPSILRIQQVVRGDSAAYFCASSPTGGNQPQHFGDGTRLSIL.

The chain joins TRBV27 to TRBJ2-7; TRBD1 aligns across 8 bases. The trim removed 5 bases at V and 2 bases at J, leaving 8 bases unmatched. Germline V lookup: CDR1 MNHEY, CDR2 SMNVEV (reference sequence). This CDR3 contains 15 residues. The CDR3 reads CASSPISTGAYEQYF. Written as DNA, the CDR3 is TGTGCCAGCAGTCCGATATCGACAGGGGCCTACGAGCAGTACTTC.

V usage is TRBV11-2 and J usage is TRBJ1-2; weak D call: TRBD1 (5 bases). Between the trimmed V and J ends, which lost 2 bases and 3 bases, there was a span of 10 bases. CDR1 and CDR2 (germline): SGHAT, FQNNGV. This CDR3 has 14 residues. CDR3 sequence: CASSLQGSHYGYTF. CDR3 sequence (DNA): TGTGCCAGCAGCTTACAGGGATCTCACTATGGCTACACCTTC.

The chain links TRBV2 to TRBJ2-6; tentatively, D is TRBD1 or TRBD2 (5 bases each). Germline CDR1 reads SNHLY; CDR2 reads FYNNEI. This CDR3 has 16 amino acids. Trimming removed 6 bases from V and 4 bases from J, with 16 bases in between. CDR3 sequence reads: CASRGTFALGANVLTF. Here the CDR3 DNA reads TGTGCCAGCAGGGGGACGTTCGCTCTGGGGGCCAACGTCCTGACTTTC.

The gene calls are TRBV5-4 and TRBJ2-7, with TRBD1 matching over 10 bases. Germline lookup yields CDR1 SGHNT and CDR2 YYREEE (reference sequence). J was trimmed by 5 bases and V by 7 bases; bases with no gene match: 9. The CDR3 totals 14 residues. The CDR3 here is CASHRQGAFHEQYF. For the CDR3, the DNA is TGTGCCAGCCACCGACAGGGGGCTTTCCACGAGCAGTACTTC.

This clone was detected once. The chain couples TRBV29-1 to TRBJ2-7; D tentatively fits TRBD1 or TRBD2 (5 bases each). In germline, CDR1 is SQVTM, CDR2 ANQGSEA. This CDR3 contains 14 residues. The V and J ends lost 3 bases and 3 bases respectively, with 15 bases between them. CDR3 coding DNA: TGCAGCGTTGAGGTCGGACAACGGGGCTACGAGCAGTACTTC. Amino acid sequence: CSVEVGQRGYEQYF.

The rearrangement joins TRBV28 to TRBJ1-1; D not certain. V was cut by 2 bases and J by 0 bases, with 7 bases left in between. The CDR3 spans 14 residues. The germline CDR1 and CDR2 sequences are MDHEN and SYDVKM. The CDR3 loop is CASSLQNLNTEAFF. The DNA of the CDR3 is TGTGCCAGCAGTTTACAAAATCTGAACACTGAAGCTTTCTTT. The whole variable domain, filled in from reference TRBV28 and TRBJ1-1, reads DVKVTQSSRYLVKRTGEKVFLECVQDMDHENMFWYRQDPGLGLRLIYFSYDVKMKEKGDIPEGYSVSREKKERFSLILESASTNQTSMYLCASSLQNLNTEAFFGQGTRLTVV.

The chain uses TRBV6-5 and TRBJ1-2; D gene uncertain. CDR1 MNHEY and CDR2 SVGAGI come from the germline V gene. The CDR3 sequence is 14 residues long. V lost 0 bases and J 8 bases, leaving 13 bases between the germline ends. The CDR3 DNA reads TGTGCCAGCAGTTACTCCGGGCCCCGGGAAGGCTACACCTTC. Translating it yields CASSYSGPREGYTF.

The genes are TRBV2 and TRBJ1-1; D possibly corresponds to TRBD1 (5 bases). Looked up from germline, CDR1 is SNHLY and CDR2 is FYNNEI. The CDR3 sequence is 15 residues long. V was trimmed by 3 bases and J by 0 bases, leaving 11 bases between them. The CDR3 DNA reads TGTGCCAGCAGTGAGTGGGGACGGCTGAACACTGAAGCTTTCTTT. Translated: CASSEWGRLNTEAFF.

The chain employs TRBV27 and TRBJ2-3; D possibly uses TRBD1 or TRBD2 (6 bases each). Trimming took off 8 bases at V and 0 bases at J, with 9 bases between the two ends. This CDR3 region has 13 residues. The germline V gene has CDR1 MNHEY and CDR2 SMNVEV (reference sequence). The CDR3 loop reads CASWGASTDTQYF. The CDR3 DNA sequence: TGTGCCAGCTGGGGGGCCAGCACAGATACGCAGTATTTT.

This clone has just one count. The rearrangement joins TRBV6-5 to TRBJ1-1; D unresolved. Germline loops: CDR1 MNHEY, CDR2 SVGAGI. CDR3 length equals 13 residues. V was clipped by 5 bases and J by 6 bases, with 13 bases between them. The CDR3 DNA reads as TGTGCCAGCAGTCCACTAATTCACTCTGAAGCTTTCTTT. This gives the protein CASSPLIHSEAFF.

The chain joins TRBV4-3 to TRBJ1-4, with 8 bases lining up with TRBD1. J was trimmed by 6 bases and V by 5 bases; bases with no gene match: 11. The CDR3 is made up of 16 amino acids. The germline gives CDR1 LGHNA, CDR2 YSLEER. The DNA for the CDR3 is TGCGCCAGCAGCGCCCAGGGGGCTACCCACCATGAAAAACTGTTTTTT. Protein product: CASSAQGATHHEKLFF.

V is TRBV5-6 and J is TRBJ2-1; 10 bases match TRBD2. Germline V lookup: CDR1 SGHDT, CDR2 YYEEEE. Trimming cost V 4 bases and J 4 bases; bases outside gene matches: 8. The CDR3 consists of 16 residues. DNA for the CDR3: TGTGCCAGCAGCCCGAGGACTAGCGGAAAATACAATGAGCAGTTCTTC. It translates to CASSPRTSGKYNEQFF.